This T cell receptor beta chain was obtained from a study of control samples from healthy donors and cancer patients. Sequencing used immunoSEQ multiplex PCR; TCRdb keeps in-frame clones, though not all of them. The sample shows 170,000 or so clones, 85% to 95% of them seen only once. Deletions cut 3 bases from V and 7 bases from J, with 25 bases between. CDR1 is SGDLS and CDR2 is YYNGEE in the germline V gene. This CDR3 comprises 17 residues. Sample: blood. This receptor was taken from a young man in good health. This rearrangement joins TRBV9 to TRBJ1-2; no firm D call. CDR3 nucleotide sequence: TGTGCCAGCAGCGCATCCTCCTACGGGATTAGGGCGGGTGGCTACACCTTC. Residues: CASSASSYGIRAGGYTF.